The sequence of this T cell receptor (beta chain) was determined in a study of tumor-infiltrating lymphocytes in primary liver carcinoma. Study context: The patients comprised men and women between the ages of 30 and 69 years.

The CDR3 has 16 amino acids. The V gene's germline CDR1 is SGHAT and CDR2 FQNNGV. Concerning this clonotype: As yet, its antigen is unknown. Here the CDR3 omits its conserved ending phenylalanine or tryptophan, so a read error is the likely source.

Germline DNA was also extracted, and blood RNA derived from unsorted whole blood. Surgery was preceded by the collection of 3.5 to 4.5 milliliters of peripheral blood. Starting from approximately 470 ng of total RNA, TCR beta cDNA was produced with a primer in the constant region. Amplification in three nested multiplex PCR rounds with slightly modified ARM-PCR gave rise to TCR beta libraries. Amplification in the first two PCR rounds was performed using TRBV1-TRBV30 forward primers and a C-beta reverse primer for around 10 cycles each. TCRdb fed the multiplex PCR reads into MiXCR, producing one record per CDR3 protein. The sample contains roughly 330,000 distinct CDR3 sequences, almost 65% of which appear only once. Findings and caveats of the study: The top-250-clone fraction was significantly higher in tumors than in blood (p = 0.039).

Specimen: peripheral blood. The clonotype was recovered from a man between 40 and 49 years old with primary liver carcinoma and hepatitis B virus infection. The chain has TRBV11-2 and TRBJ2-1, with a weak D call TRBD2 (6 bases). The CDR3 spells CANSPDVGLAGREQFL. CDR3 sequence (DNA): TGTGCCAACAGCCCAGACGTGGGACTGGCGGGAAGGGAGCAGTTCTTA.